The clone carrying this T cell receptor beta chain was observed many times. The source of the sample is a study of early T cells in non-severe SARS-CoV-2 infection. Overall study: Sequencing input comprised bulk RNA from unsorted whole blood; chain pairing was not available.

Individual cDNA molecules were tagged with unique molecular identifiers, the study reported. TCRdb re-called the 5' RACE reads through MiXCR, storing one row per CDR3 protein. The sample comprises around 33,000 distinct CDR3 sequences, roughly 6% of which are singletons, and 7.6% rests with the top ten. CDR1 is MNHNS and CDR2 is SASEGT in the germline V gene. V lost 1 base to trimming and J lost 4 bases, with 10 bases between them. This CDR3 comprises 14 residues. This chain joins TRBV6-1 and TRBJ1-2; no clear D gene. This TCR derives from an adult who was a healthcare worker with PCR-confirmed SARS-CoV-2 infection or an uninfected control (not recorded which). Sequencing used whole blood. CDR3 sequence (DNA): TGTGCCAGCAGTGAAGTCACCGCTGGCTATGGCTACACCTTC. Amino acids: CASSEVTAGYGYTF.